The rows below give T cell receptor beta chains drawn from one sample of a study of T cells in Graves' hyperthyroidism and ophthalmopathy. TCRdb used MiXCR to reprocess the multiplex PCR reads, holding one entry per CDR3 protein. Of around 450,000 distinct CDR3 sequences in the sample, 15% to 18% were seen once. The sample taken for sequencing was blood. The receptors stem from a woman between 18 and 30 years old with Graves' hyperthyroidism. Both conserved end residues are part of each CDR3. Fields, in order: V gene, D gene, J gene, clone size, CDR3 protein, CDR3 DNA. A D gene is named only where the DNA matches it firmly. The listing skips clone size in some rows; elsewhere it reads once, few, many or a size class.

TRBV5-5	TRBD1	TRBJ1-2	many	CASSLIGQVAVGGYTF	TGTGCCAGCAGCTTGATCGGACAGGTAGCTGTAGGGGGCTACACCTTC
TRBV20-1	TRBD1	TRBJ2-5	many	CSARALGGPGETQYF	TGCAGTGCTAGAGCTCTAGGGGGCCCAGGAGAGACCCAGTACTTC
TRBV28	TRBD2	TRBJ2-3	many	CASSLLVAGGEDTQYF	TGTGCCAGCAGTTTATTGGTAGCGGGAGGGGAAGATACGCAGTATTTT
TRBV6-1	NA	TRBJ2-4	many	CASSASGRNIQYF	TGTGCCAGCAGTGCCTCTGGGCGAAACATTCAGTACTTC
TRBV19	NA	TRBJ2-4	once	CASSGTLGIQYF	TGTGCCAGTAGTGGTACTTTGGGCATTCAGTACTTC
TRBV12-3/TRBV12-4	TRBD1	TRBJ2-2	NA	CASSFGDRDTGELFF	TGTGCCAGCAGTTTTGGGGACAGGGACACCGGGGAGCTGTTTTTT
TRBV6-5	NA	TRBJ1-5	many	CASSYSWSGNQPQHF	TGTGCCAGCAGTTACTCCTGGTCTGGCAATCAGCCCCAGCATTTT
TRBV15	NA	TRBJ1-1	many	CATSRGRNTEAFF	TGTGCCACCAGCCGGGGTCGGAACACTGAAGCTTTCTTT
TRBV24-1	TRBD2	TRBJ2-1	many	CATSDLPGPNKREAYNEQFF	TGTGCCACCAGTGACCTGCCGGGACCGAATAAGCGGGAGGCTTACAATGAGCAGTTCTTC
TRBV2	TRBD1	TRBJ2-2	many	CASSGTDDGELFF	TGTGCCAGCAGCGGGACAGATGACGGGGAGCTGTTTTTT
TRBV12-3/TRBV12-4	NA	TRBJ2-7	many	CASSPRVGAEQYF	TGTGCCAGCAGTCCCAGGGTCGGGGCCGAGCAGTACTTC
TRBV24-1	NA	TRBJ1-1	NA	CATSQGARNTEAFF	TGTGCCACCAGCCAGGGAGCCAGGAACACTGAAGCTTTCTTT
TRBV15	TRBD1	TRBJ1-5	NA	CATSSGQGQPQHF	TGTGCCACCAGCAGTGGACAGGGGCAGCCCCAGCATTTT
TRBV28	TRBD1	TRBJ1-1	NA	CASRSAGTVMNTEAFF	TGTGCCAGCAGATCAGCCGGGACAGTGATGAACACTGAAGCTTTCTTT
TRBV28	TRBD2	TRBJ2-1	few	CASSLWTSGDNEQFF	TGTGCCAGCAGTTTGTGGACTAGCGGCGACAATGAGCAGTTCTTC
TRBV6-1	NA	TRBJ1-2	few	CASSAAVLGFYGYTF	TGTGCCAGCAGTGCCGCCGTATTGGGATTCTATGGCTACACCTTC
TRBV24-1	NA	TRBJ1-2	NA	CATSDGRAYGYTF	TGTGCCACCAGTGATGGGAGGGCCTATGGCTACACCTTC
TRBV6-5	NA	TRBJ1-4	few	CASSYSIFVPQGNEKLFF	TGTGCCAGCAGTTACTCGATTTTTGTCCCACAGGGTAATGAAAAACTGTTTTTT
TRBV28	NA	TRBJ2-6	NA	CASSLRVRGANVLTF	TGTGCCAGCAGTTTAAGGGTACGCGGGGCCAACGTCCTGACTTTC
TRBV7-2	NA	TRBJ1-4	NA	CASSSRINEKLFF	TGTGCCAGCAGCTCCCGGATTAATGAAAAACTGTTTTTT
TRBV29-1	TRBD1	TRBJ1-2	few	CSAGQGDTYGYTF	TGCAGCGCGGGACAGGGCGACACTTATGGCTACACCTTC
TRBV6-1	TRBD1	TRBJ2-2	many	CASSSGTGLISGELFF	TGTGCCAGCAGTTCTGGGACAGGGCTAATTTCCGGGGAGCTGTTTTTT
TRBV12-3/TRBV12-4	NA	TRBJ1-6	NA	CASSLRTDNNSPLHF	TGTGCCAGCAGTCTTCGGACGGATAATAATTCACCCCTCCACTTT
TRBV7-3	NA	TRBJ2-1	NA	CASSLRRGLTYNEQFF	TGTGCCAGCAGCTTACGCCGAGGGCTGACCTACAATGAGCAGTTCTTC
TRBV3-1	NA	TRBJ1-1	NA	CASSQRDENTEAFF	TGTGCCAGCAGCCAACGGGACGAGAACACTGAAGCTTTCTTT
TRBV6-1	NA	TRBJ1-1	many	CASRPTGGTEAFF	TGTGCCAGCAGGCCTACAGGAGGGACTGAAGCTTTCTTT
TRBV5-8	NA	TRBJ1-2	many	CASSPRGGTNYGYTF	TGTGCCAGCAGCCCCCGGGGGGGTACTAACTATGGCTACACCTTC
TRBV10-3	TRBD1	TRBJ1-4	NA	CAISDPGQGNEKLFF	TGTGCCATCAGTGACCCGGGACAGGGTAATGAAAAACTGTTTTTT
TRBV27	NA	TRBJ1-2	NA	CASSFTGVGGYTF	TGTGCCAGCAGTTTTACGGGGGTTGGCGGCTACACCTTC
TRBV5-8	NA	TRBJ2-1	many	CASSLGRLSYNEQFF	TGTGCCAGCAGCTTGGGGCGTCTCTCCTACAATGAGCAGTTCTTC
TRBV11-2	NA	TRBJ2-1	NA	CASSPTDGVALREQFF	TGTGCCAGCAGCCCCACCGACGGGGTGGCATTGCGGGAGCAGTTCTTC
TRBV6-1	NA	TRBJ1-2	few	CASRDGTTYGYTF	TGTGCCAGCAGGGATGGGACTACCTATGGCTACACCTTC
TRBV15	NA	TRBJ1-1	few	CATSRDRPMNTEAFF	TGTGCCACCAGCCGAGACCGTCCCATGAACACTGAAGCTTTCTTT
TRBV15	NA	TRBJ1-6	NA	CATSRQGYNSPLHF	TGTGCCACCAGCAGACAGGGGTATAATTCACCCCTCCACTTT
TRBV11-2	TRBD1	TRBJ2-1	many	CASSFSTGRSYNEQFF	TGTGCCAGCAGCTTCTCGACAGGGCGGAGTTACAATGAGCAGTTCTTC
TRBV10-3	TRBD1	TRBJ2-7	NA	CAAHGTGGYYEQYF	TGTGCCGCGCACGGGACAGGGGGATACTACGAGCAGTACTTC
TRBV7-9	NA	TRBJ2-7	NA	CASSPRAEVQQYF	TGTGCCAGCAGCCCCCGGGCCGAGGTCCAGCAGTACTTC
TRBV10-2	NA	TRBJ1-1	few	CASLPPQDRTEAFF	TGCGCCAGCCTTCCCCCTCAAGACAGAACTGAAGCTTTCTTT
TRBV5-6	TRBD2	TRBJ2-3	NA	CASSVGGAGGRLDTQYF	TGTGCCAGCAGCGTAGGGGGAGCGGGAGGTCGCCTAGATACGCAGTATTTT
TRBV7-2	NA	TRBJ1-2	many	CASTRVDYGYTF	TGTGCCAGCACCCGGGTCGACTATGGCTACACCTTC
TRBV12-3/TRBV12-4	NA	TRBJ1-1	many	CASIRQRAPNTEAFF	TGTGCCAGCATTAGGCAGAGGGCCCCGAACACTGAAGCTTTCTTT
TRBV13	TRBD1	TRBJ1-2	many	CASSSGTDWYGYTF	TGTGCCAGCAGCTCCGGGACAGATTGGTATGGCTACACCTTC